The 29 T cell receptor beta chains presented below share a single source sample, sequenced in a study of OX40 agonist ivuxolimab in advanced cancers. Assay used: immunoSEQ multiplex PCR; TCRdb lists only in-frame clones, some missing. The sample lists approximately 70,000 clones, roughly 80% occurring once. This sample comprised CD4+ or CD8+ T cells sorted from blood, obtained in a trial of the OX40 agonist ivuxolimab. The receptors shown here come from an adult with an advanced solid tumor such as melanoma, head and neck, liver or kidney cancer.

The chain combines TRBV6-1 with TRBJ2-5; 9 bases match TRBD1. The ends lost 7 bases at V and 4 bases at J; junction bases unmatched: 7. CDR3 length: 14 residues. The germline V gene encodes CDR1 MNHNS and CDR2 SASEGT. The CDR3 nucleotides read TGTGCCAGCATCCGGGACAGGGTAGGAGAGACCCAGTACTTC. It encodes CASIRDRVGETQYF.

The V gene is TRBV5-1, the J gene TRBJ1-1; D remains unclear. V was pared by 0 bases and J by 5 bases, with 11 bases between. Germline lookup yields CDR1 SGHRS and CDR2 YFSETQ. The CDR3 extends over 14 amino acids. CDR3 region: CASSLGARETEAFF. CDR3 nucleotide sequence: TGCGCCAGCAGCTTGGGGGCGCGAGAAACTGAAGCTTTCTTT.

The CDR3 sequence: CASSGEPYQPQHF. The CDR3 DNA follows: TGTGCCAGCAGTGGGGAACCTTATCAGCCCCAGCATTTT. The chain joins TRBV2 to TRBJ1-5; the D is unclear. V was pared by 4 bases and J by 5 bases, with 9 bases between. Germline V lookup: CDR1 SNHLY, CDR2 FYNNEI. This CDR3 is 13 amino acids long.

This clone ranks as medium-sized. V gene TRBV2 combines with J gene TRBJ2-3, with D possibly being TRBD1 (6 bases). The CDR3 consists of 15 residues. Germline assignment: CDR1 SNHLY and CDR2 FYNNEI. Trimming removed 6 bases from V and 0 bases from J, with 13 bases in between. The CDR3 is CASSRRGPSTDTQYF. CDR3 DNA sequence: TGTGCCAGCAGCCGCAGGGGACCTAGCACAGATACGCAGTATTTT.

The V call is TRBV6-4, the J call TRBJ2-7; 12 bases map to TRBD2. Trimming took 5 bases from V and 9 from J; bases not matched to a gene: 5. Per germline, CDR1 MRHNA and CDR2 SNTAGT. The CDR3 is 13 residues long. DNA for the CDR3: TGTGCCAGCAGTAGACTAGCGGGAGACGTGCAGTACTTC. Its protein product is CASSRLAGDVQYF.

The chain combines TRBV6-6 with TRBJ1-3; D is ambiguous. The CDR3 runs 12 residues. The germline gives CDR1 MNHNY, CDR2 SVGAGI (reference sequence). The CDR3, as DNA: TGTGCGAGCCGGGGAACTGGAAACACCATATATTTT. Encoded protein: CASRGTGNTIYF.

The chain joins TRBV6-6 to TRBJ2-7; D may correspond to TRBD1 or TRBD2 (5 bases each). The CDR3 is 15 amino acids. Germline V gene lookup returns CDR1 MNHNY and CDR2 SVGAGI (reference sequence). Trimming took off 0 bases at V and 2 bases at J, with 11 bases between the two ends. The CDR3 protein is CASSYSAGTTYEQYF. The CDR3 coding sequence is TGTGCCAGCAGTTACTCGGCAGGGACCACCTACGAGCAGTACTTC.

The V and J genes are TRBV10-3 and TRBJ2-2; the match to TRBD1 covers 10 bases. Germline values: CDR1 ENHRY, CDR2 SYGVKD. V lost 5 bases, J lost 3 bases, and 6 bases stayed unmatched. There are 16 residues in the CDR3. The CDR3 coding sequence is TGTGCCATCAGTAGGGACAGGGGCGCGGACACCGGGGAGCTGTTTTTT. The encoded protein is CAISRDRGADTGELFF.

This clone has a handful of counts. The DNA of the CDR3 is TGTGCCAGTAGTACCCAGACAGGGGAAGGCTACACCTTC. This encodes CASSTQTGEGYTF. The rearrangement links TRBV19 to TRBJ1-2, with 8 nucleotides matching TRBD1. The germline V gene has CDR1 LNHDA and CDR2 SQIVND (reference sequence). CDR3 size: 13 residues. The junction had 6 bases not matched to a gene; V was cut back by 4 bases and J by 8 bases.

The chain couples TRBV11-1 to TRBJ2-5; TRBD1 is a possible D gene (6 bases). V shed 4 bases and J shed 4 bases, with 16 bases lying between them. The CDR3 consists of 15 residues. Germline loops: CDR1 SGHAT, CDR2 FQDESV (reference sequence). The DNA of the CDR3 is TGTGCCAGCAGCTGGCGACTACAGGGTTCAGAGACCCAGTACTTC. This gives the protein CASSWRLQGSETQYF.

The chain employs TRBV5-1 and TRBJ1-2; 8 nucleotides line up with TRBD1. This CDR3 is built from 15 residues. Looked up from germline, CDR1 is SGHRS and CDR2 is YFSETQ. V dropped 0 bases and J dropped 6; count of bases not matched to a gene: 7. CDR3 nucleotide sequence: TGCGCCAGCAGCTTGGTGGACAGGGTAAAGGATGGCTACACCTTC. Translation gives CASSLVDRVKDGYTF.

The CDR3 coding sequence is TGTGCCAGTAGTCCGACTAGCGGGAAGCTTTACGAGCAGTACTTC. Its translation is CASSPTSGKLYEQYF. The V gene is TRBV19, the J gene TRBJ2-7; 11 bases are a match to TRBD2. Trimming removed 5 bases from V and 4 bases from J; junction bases left unmatched: 7. The CDR3 has 15 residues. Looked up from germline, CDR1 is LNHDA and CDR2 is SQIVND (reference sequence).

This chain links TRBV19 with TRBJ1-5; D not certain. The ends were cut back, 3 bases at V and 7 bases at J, with 10 bases in the middle. From germline, CDR1 is LNHDA and CDR2 SQIVND (reference sequence). The CDR3 is 13 residues long. As DNA, the CDR3 is TGTGCCAGTAGTATCCAGGACGGGCAGCCCCAGCATTTT. This codes for CASSIQDGQPQHF.

This clone was observed a handful of times. This chain connects TRBV2 to TRBJ2-1; D perhaps matches TRBD2 (5 bases). Germline CDR1 is SNHLY and CDR2 is FYNNEI. This CDR3 spans 12 amino acids. V lost 4 bases, J lost 8 bases, and 9 bases lay in between. The CDR3 DNA reads TGTGCCAGCAGTGGTACCGGGGATGAGCAGTTCTTC. The encoded protein is CASSGTGDEQFF.

The chain has TRBV7-9 and TRBJ1-2, with D tentatively TRBD1 (6 bases). With 4 bases removed from V and 8 bases from J, the gap between germline ends came to 17 bases. Germline-derived CDR1 and CDR2 are SEHNR and FQNEAQ (reference sequence). CDR3 size: 14 residues. The CDR3 loop is CASSSTDRNGGYTF. CDR3 DNA sequence: TGTGCCAGCAGCTCCACGGACAGAAATGGCGGCTACACCTTC.

The V and J genes are TRBV7-9 and TRBJ1-1; 9 bases are a match to TRBD1. Unmatched junction bases numbered 5, after V lost 6 bases and J lost 3 bases. The CDR3 length is 14 residues. Germline lookup yields CDR1 SEHNR and CDR2 FQNEAQ (reference sequence). CDR3 sequence (DNA): TGTGCCAGCAGTCCCACAGGGGGCCACACTGAAGCTTTCTTT. Translated, it gives CASSPTGGHTEAFF.

This chain links TRBV10-3 with TRBJ1-5; D not certain. Germline CDR1 is ENHRY and CDR2 is SYGVKD. The CDR3 length is 13 residues. Trimming removed 7 bases from V and 4 bases from J, with 11 bases in between. In DNA form, the CDR3 reads TGTGCCATCACCCGGGATACAAATCAGCCCCAGCATTTT. It codes for CAITRDTNQPQHF.

The V call is TRBV13, the J call TRBJ2-1; D is perhaps TRBD1 (6 bases). The germline CDR1 and CDR2 sequences are PRHDT and FYEKMQ (reference sequence). Trimming cost V 8 bases and J 8 bases, with 16 bases left between them. The length of the CDR3 is 13 residues. Here the CDR3 reads CASGTQLEDEQFF. CDR3 in DNA: TGTGCCAGCGGGACACAACTAGAAGATGAGCAGTTCTTC.

This rearrangement joins TRBV2 to TRBJ2-7, with 9 bases matching TRBD1. Germline-derived CDR1 and CDR2 are SNHLY and FYNNEI. V was clipped by 7 bases and J by 0 bases; unmatched bases: 7. The CDR3 extends over 15 amino acids. In nucleotides, the CDR3 is TGTGCCAGCACCCAGTCGACAGGGGGCTCCTACGAGCAGTACTTC. Translating gives CASTQSTGGSYEQYF. Combining the CDR3 with reference TRBV2 and TRBJ2-7 gives the whole variable domain EPEVTQTPSHQVTQMGQEVILRCVPISNHLYFYWYRQILGQKVEFLVSFYNNEISEKSEIFDDQFSVERPDGSNFTLKIRSTKLEDSAMYFCASTQSTGGSYEQYFGPGTRLTVT.

This chain joins TRBV10-3 and TRBJ2-1; 9 positions agree with TRBD1. J gave up 7 bases and V 2 bases, and 6 bases lay outside the gene matches. The germline V gene encodes CDR1 ENHRY and CDR2 SYGVKD. The CDR3 extends over 15 amino acids. In DNA, the CDR3 is TGTGCCATCAGTGAGCACAGGGGGCAGGGGAATGAGCAGTTCTTC. Translation gives CAISEHRGQGNEQFF.

The rearrangement joins TRBV5-6 to TRBJ1-1; possibly TRBD1 for D (6 bases). V shed 2 bases and J shed 4 bases, with 15 bases lying between them. In germline, CDR1 is SGHDT, CDR2 YYEEEE. CDR3 size: 15 residues. Here the CDR3 reads CASSFPQGGGTEAFF. The CDR3, as DNA: TGTGCCAGCAGCTTCCCACAGGGAGGTGGCACTGAAGCTTTCTTT.

In this sample, this clone turned up a few times. This rearrangement joins TRBV19 to TRBJ1-2; D unclear. The V end lost 6 bases, the J end lost 7 bases, and 15 bases lay between the germline ends. Per germline, CDR1 LNHDA and CDR2 SQIVND (reference sequence). The CDR3 sequence is 13 residues long. CDR3 in DNA: TGTGCCAGTAGGGACCAGAATGTAGGTGGCTACACCTTC. Residues: CASRDQNVGGYTF.

The chain joins TRBV4-1 to TRBJ1-5, with D tentatively TRBD1 (5 bases). The CDR3 is made up of 13 amino acids. The V end lost 4 bases, the J end lost 5 bases, and 9 bases lay between the germline ends. CDR1 and CDR2 (germline): MGHRA, YSYEKL. The CDR3 nucleotides read TGCGCCAGCAGCCCACAGGAGGATCAGCCCCAGCATTTT. This encodes CASSPQEDQPQHF.

V is TRBV7-3 and J is TRBJ2-6, with D unclear. This CDR3 has 15 amino acids. CDR1 and CDR2 from the germline V gene are SGHTA and FQGTGA. Trimming pared 0 bases from V and 3 bases from J, leaving 6 bases between. DNA of the CDR3: TGTGCCAGCAGCTTAACGTCCGGTGGGGCCAACGTCCTGACTTTC. This codes for CASSLTSGGANVLTF.

V gene TRBV6-1 combines with J gene TRBJ2-1; D may be TRBD2 (5 bases). The V gene lost 2 bases and the J gene lost 9 bases, with 20 bases spanning the gap. The CDR3 is 16 amino acids. Germline CDR1 is MNHNS and CDR2 is SASEGT. This CDR3 is CASSEYPAGRAGEQFF. CDR3 nucleotide sequence: TGTGCCAGCAGTGAATACCCTGCTGGGCGCGCGGGTGAGCAGTTCTTC.

The V call is TRBV20-1, the J call TRBJ2-7; unclear D gene. The CDR3 extends over 10 amino acids. Trimming removed 3 bases at V and 5 bases at J, with 5 bases between. CDR1 DFQATT and CDR2 SNEGSKA come from the germline V gene (reference sequence). The chain's CDR3 is CSASVNEQYF. CDR3 DNA: TGCAGTGCTAGCGTGAACGAGCAGTACTTC.

This sequence joins TRBV11-2 and TRBJ2-3; 9 bases align to TRBD2. The germline CDR1 and CDR2 sequences are SGHAT and FQNNGV. This CDR3 comprises 16 residues. V shed 1 base and J 2 bases; nucleotides not matched to a gene: 4. In DNA, the CDR3 is TGTGCCAGCAGCTTAGGGCGGGGGGGAAACACAGATACGCAGTATTTT. Its protein product is CASSLGRGGNTDTQYF.

This clone was seen a few times. The rearrangement uses TRBV2 and TRBJ2-7, with a possible D match to TRBD2 (5 bases). The CDR3 is made up of 12 amino acids. CDR1 SNHLY and CDR2 FYNNEI come from the germline V gene. V was pared by 4 bases and J by 6 bases, with 10 bases between. DNA for the CDR3: TGTGCCAGCAGTGCGGGAACGAGCGAGCAGTACTTC. Its translation: CASSAGTSEQYF. Full variable domain (missing parts from reference TRBV2 and TRBJ2-7): EPEVTQTPSHQVTQMGQEVILRCVPISNHLYFYWYRQILGQKVEFLVSFYNNEISEKSEIFDDQFSVERPDGSNFTLKIRSTKLEDSAMYFCASSAGTSEQYFGPGTRLTVT.

This clone appeared once. Other nucleotide sequences in the sample specify the same CDR3. The rearrangement uses TRBV6-6 and TRBJ2-7; the match to TRBD1 covers 7 bases. Germline V gene data show CDR1 as MNHNY and CDR2 as SVGAGI (reference sequence). With 0 bases clipped from V and 0 bases from J, the junction kept 2 bases outside the gene matches. The CDR3 has 15 residues. CDR3 coding DNA: TGTGCCAGCAGTTACTCGAGGGACAGCTCCTACGAGCAGTACTTC. Its protein product is CASSYSRDSSYEQYF.